The 24 T cell receptor beta chains below all came from one sample that was sequenced in a study of blood T cell repertoires in COVID-19. Libraries were prepared by immunoSEQ multiplex PCR; TCRdb keeps only in-frame clonotypes and omits some of them. The table shows about 83,000 clones, with roughly 85% occurring only once. Sequencing input: peripheral blood. The receptors derive from a human donor in a cohort sampled during active COVID-19.

This sequence joins TRBV29-1 and TRBJ2-5; D is ambiguous. Per germline, CDR1 SQVTM and CDR2 ANQGSEA. V was cut by 6 bases and J by 13 bases, with 15 bases left in between. CDR3 length equals 10 residues. This CDR3 reads CSVGVEDMYF. DNA of the CDR3: TGCAGCGTCGGCGTCGAGGATATGTACTTC.

V usage is TRBV7-2 and J usage is TRBJ1-3, with a possible D match to TRBD1 (5 bases). The germline gives CDR1 SGHTA, CDR2 FQGNSA. The CDR3 length is 15 residues. V was cut by 5 bases and J by 2 bases, with 13 bases left in between. The CDR3 is CASSQAGGTGNTIYF. CDR3 coding DNA: TGTGCCAGCAGCCAAGCGGGGGGAACTGGAAACACCATATATTTT.

This clone occurred once. The chain couples TRBV19 to TRBJ1-2, with D possibly matching TRBD1 (5 bases). This CDR3 spans 13 amino acids. Trimming left V 5 bases short and J 0 bases short, with 7 bases between. Germline V gene lookup returns CDR1 LNHDA and CDR2 SQIVND (reference sequence). The CDR3 sequence: CASSPGANYGYTF. In DNA form, the CDR3 reads TGTGCCAGTAGTCCGGGGGCTAACTATGGCTACACCTTC.

This clone was seen a few times. The same CDR3 can be traced to other DNA sequences in this sample. CDR3 amino acids: CSVHGEAAWSPEAFF. In DNA form, the CDR3 reads TGCAGCGTCCACGGGGAGGCAGCCTGGAGCCCTGAAGCTTTCTTT. The V call is TRBV29-1, the J call TRBJ1-1; D is unclear. Trimming pared 6 bases from V and 6 bases from J, leaving 23 bases between. Germline loops: CDR1 SQVTM, CDR2 ANQGSEA. The length of the CDR3 is 15 residues.

The rearrangement links TRBV7-9 to TRBJ2-7, with 7 bases matching TRBD2. Looked up from germline, CDR1 is SEHNR and CDR2 is FQNEAQ (reference sequence). The V and J ends lost 3 bases and 4 bases, in that order; junction bases with no gene match: 12. The CDR3 covers 16 residues. The CDR3 reads CASSFGGGASTYEQYF. The CDR3 DNA reads TGTGCCAGCAGCTTTGGGGGAGGGGCTTCAACTTACGAGCAGTACTTC.

The chain carries TRBV4-3 and TRBJ1-5, with a weak D call TRBD1 (6 bases). Germline-derived CDR1 and CDR2 are LGHNA and YSLEER. V lost 1 base and J lost 2, with 6 bases in between. CDR3 size: 14 residues. CDR3 DNA sequence: TGCGCCAGCAGCCAAGGACAGGGCAATCAGCCCCAGCATTTT. As protein: CASSQGQGNQPQHF.

A few counts support this clone. This sequence joins TRBV6-4 and TRBJ2-3; 7 bases map to TRBD1. Germline trimming cut 2 bases from V and 4 bases from J; bases unmatched to any gene: 3. The CDR3 length is 14 residues. Germline CDR1 is MRHNA and CDR2 is SNTAGT. This CDR3 is CASSDGTASDTQYF. The DNA of the CDR3 is TGTGCCAGCAGTGACGGGACAGCCTCAGATACGCAGTATTTT.

The rearrangement links TRBV6-6 to TRBJ1-1; D gene uncertain. Germline V lookup: CDR1 MNHNY, CDR2 SVGAGI (reference sequence). V was trimmed by 0 bases and J by 1 base, leaving 9 bases between them. The CDR3 contains 15 residues. The chain's CDR3 is CASSYSRSRNTEAFF. Here the CDR3 DNA reads TGTGCCAGCAGTTACTCGCGAAGTCGGAACACTGAAGCTTTCTTT.

The chain is built from TRBV24-1 and TRBJ1-2, with TRBD1 matching over 11 bases. The V gene's germline CDR1 is KGHDR and CDR2 SFDVKD. This CDR3 has 15 residues. V gave up 5 bases and J gave up 3 bases; unmatched junction bases: 4. The chain's CDR3 is CATSGTGGRDYGYTF. Written as DNA, the CDR3 is TGTGCCACCAGTGGGACAGGGGGCAGGGACTATGGCTACACCTTC.

The chain uses TRBV28 and TRBJ1-2; 8 positions match TRBD1. Trimming took 6 bases from V and 3 from J; bases not matched to a gene: 15. This CDR3 has 17 amino acids. Germline V gives CDR1 MDHEN, CDR2 SYDVKM. The CDR3 DNA reads as TGTGCCAGCAGCCAGACCCCCGGGACAGGAAAGCACTATGGCTACACCTTC. Its translation: CASSQTPGTGKHYGYTF.

This clone was observed a few times. The chain joins TRBV6-5 to TRBJ2-2, with TRBD1 as a possible D gene (6 bases). V shed 4 bases and J shed 7 bases, with 16 bases lying between them. The CDR3 spans 15 residues. Germline assignment: CDR1 MNHEY and CDR2 SVGAGI. This CDR3 is CASSLQGMGRGELFF. The CDR3, as DNA: TGTGCCAGCAGTTTACAGGGTATGGGCCGCGGGGAGCTGTTTTTT.

V gene TRBV5-1 combines with J gene TRBJ2-7; TRBD1 is a possible D gene (5 bases). This CDR3 comprises 15 residues. Trimming took 3 bases from V and 5 from J, leaving 18 bases between them. Germline V gene sequence: CDR1 SGHRS, CDR2 YFSETQ. CDR3 amino acids: CASSSGQTAFDEQYF. In DNA, the CDR3 is TGCGCCAGCAGCTCAGGGCAAACGGCTTTCGACGAGCAGTACTTC.

The J gene is TRBJ2-1, the V gene TRBV6-5; TRBD2 aligns across 9 bases. Losses at the gene ends were 6 bases for V and 7 bases for J; bases not matched to a gene: 7. The germline V gene encodes CDR1 MNHEY and CDR2 SVGAGI. The CDR3 runs 14 residues. The CDR3 coding sequence is TGTGCCAGCAGCCAAAGCGGGGGGATTAATGAGCAGTTCTTC. Protein: CASSQSGGINEQFF.

The chain joins TRBV6-5 to TRBJ1-6; D gene uncertain. Germline-derived CDR1 and CDR2 are MNHEY and SVGAGI. The V gene lost 6 bases and the J gene lost 0 bases, with 9 bases spanning the gap. This CDR3 has 15 residues. The CDR3 DNA reads as TGTGCCAGCAGCGCACAGAGCTCCTATAATTCACCCCTCCACTTT. Translated, it gives CASSAQSSYNSPLHF.

This clone was seen once. The chain couples TRBV7-9 to TRBJ2-3; the D gene is possibly TRBD2 (6 bases). Trimming cost V 3 bases and J 4 bases, with 11 bases left between them. CDR3 length equals 14 residues. Germline V gene sequence: CDR1 SEHNR, CDR2 FQNEAQ (reference sequence). This CDR3 reads CASSFSGSADTQYF. The CDR3, as DNA: TGTGCCAGCAGCTTTTCCGGGAGTGCAGATACGCAGTATTTT.

The chain recombines TRBV4-1 with TRBJ2-7; D might be TRBD2 (6 bases). Trimming stripped 3 bases from V and 1 base from J, with 13 bases between. This CDR3 comprises 15 residues. Germline loops: CDR1 MGHRA, CDR2 YSYEKL. The CDR3 coding sequence is TGCGCCAGCAGCCAGGCGGCTAGCGCGTCCTACGAGCAGTACTTC. As protein: CASSQAASASYEQYF.

The gene calls are TRBV12-3 or TRBV12-4 and TRBJ2-5; TRBD1 aligns across 7 bases. With 5 bases clipped from V and 1 base from J, the junction kept 1 base outside the gene matches. The CDR3 length is 13 residues. CDR3 residues: CASSRDSQETQYF. The CDR3 DNA follows: TGTGCCAGCAGTAGGGACAGCCAAGAGACCCAGTACTTC.

The chain employs TRBV6-6 and TRBJ1-1, with 8 bases matching TRBD1. Germline V gives CDR1 MNHNY, CDR2 SVGAGI (reference sequence). The junction had 11 bases not matched to a gene; V was cut back by 5 bases and J by 0 bases. The CDR3 totals 17 residues. The DNA of the CDR3 is TGTGCCAGCAGTCCCACCGGACAGGGAATGGTGAACACTGAAGCTTTCTTT. Amino acid sequence: CASSPTGQGMVNTEAFF.

The chain couples TRBV11-3 to TRBJ2-6, with D maybe TRBD2 (7 bases). This CDR3 has 19 amino acids. V was pared by 0 bases and J by 4 bases, with 19 bases between. Germline CDR1 reads SGHNT; CDR2 reads YENEEA. CDR3 DNA: TGTGCCAGCAGCTTAGAGGGCCTGTGGGGGGGGCCCGGGGCCAACGTCCTGACTTTC. This codes for CASSLEGLWGGPGANVLTF.

The chain recombines TRBV2 with TRBJ1-2; tentatively, D is TRBD1 (6 bases). Germline CDR1 is SNHLY and CDR2 is FYNNEI. Trimming removed 5 bases from V and 6 bases from J, with 10 bases in between. This CDR3 is built from 12 residues. The CDR3 coding sequence is TGTGCCAGCAGTATACAGGGACATGGCTACACCTTC. Protein sequence: CASSIQGHGYTF.

The rearrangement uses TRBV15 and TRBJ1-5; D unresolved. CDR3 length: 16 amino acids. In germline, CDR1 is LNHNV, CDR2 YYDKDF (reference sequence). The V end was cut by 1 base, the J end by 5 bases, with 15 bases between. This chain's CDR3 is CATSRVAVREDQPQHF. The CDR3 bases are TGTGCCACCAGCAGAGTTGCGGTCCGGGAGGATCAGCCCCAGCATTTT.

This chain joins TRBV7-3 and TRBJ2-1; a weak D match, TRBD2 (6 bases). The V gene lost 2 bases and the J gene lost 7 bases, with 15 bases spanning the gap. There are 15 residues in the CDR3. Per germline, CDR1 SGHTA and CDR2 FQGTGA. DNA of the CDR3: TGTGCCAGCAGCTTATTCCCGGGACTCCAAAATGAGCAGTTCTTC. Its protein product is CASSLFPGLQNEQFF.

The genes are TRBV30 and TRBJ1-1; D uncertain. From germline, CDR1 is GTSNPN and CDR2 SVGIG (reference sequence). V lost 3 bases, J lost 0 bases, and 26 bases lay in between. The CDR3 length is 19 residues. The CDR3 loop is CAWRKPDIGVVWMNTEAFF. As DNA, the CDR3 is TGTGCCTGGAGGAAACCCGACATCGGTGTGGTCTGGATGAACACTGAAGCTTTCTTT.

This sequence joins TRBV11-2 and TRBJ1-1; D perhaps matches TRBD1 (5 bases). The germline V gene encodes CDR1 SGHAT and CDR2 FQNNGV. The CDR3 extends over 13 amino acids. V lost 3 bases, J lost 3 bases, and 8 bases lay in between. The CDR3 here is CASSFSRDTEAFF. CDR3 bases: TGTGCCAGCAGCTTTTCCAGGGACACTGAAGCTTTCTTT.